A single sample gave rise to the 19 T cell receptor beta chains below, sequenced in a study of cytomegalovirus exposure and HLA in healthy donors. In the PCR, 60 Vbeta and 13 Jbeta primers were used. Assay used: immunoSEQ multiplex PCR; TCRdb lists only in-frame clones, some missing. The table shows some 180,000 clones, with about 82% occurring only once. Specimen: PBMCs. The source is a woman aged 25 to 45 in good health and CMV-seronegative.

This rearrangement joins TRBV19 to TRBJ1-2, with D uncertain. V lost 1 base and J 7 bases, leaving 7 bases between the germline ends. Germline V lookup: CDR1 LNHDA, CDR2 SQIVND (reference sequence). The CDR3 totals 12 residues. The CDR3 region is CASSIGLLGYTF. For the CDR3, the DNA is TGTGCCAGTAGTATAGGTCTACTTGGCTACACCTTC.

This clone was counted between two and nine times. The rearrangement joins TRBV7-9 to TRBJ1-6, with TRBD1 identical over 7 bases. Germline V gives CDR1 SEHNR, CDR2 FQNEAQ (reference sequence). V shed 5 bases, J shed 6 bases, and the junction held 7 bases outside the gene matches. The CDR3 length is 15 residues. CDR3 region: CASSPPGTANSPLHF. DNA for the CDR3: TGTGCCAGCAGCCCTCCCGGGACAGCTAATTCACCCCTCCACTTT. Variable domain in full (rest from reference TRBV7-9 and TRBJ1-6): DTGVSQNPRHKITKRGQNVTFRCDPISEHNRLYWYRQTLGQGPEFLTYFQNEAQLEKSRLLSDRFSAERPKGSFSTLEIQRTEQGDSAMYLCASSPPGTANSPLHFGNGTRLTVT.

The chain recombines TRBV30 with TRBJ2-3, with a weak D call TRBD1 (6 bases). This CDR3 is built from 13 residues. Germline CDR1 is GTSNPN and CDR2 is SVGIG (reference sequence). V gave up 5 bases and J gave up 4 bases, with 13 bases separating them. The CDR3 region is CAWRKTGSDTQYF. The DNA of the CDR3 is TGTGCCTGGCGAAAGACAGGCTCAGATACGCAGTATTTT.

With respect to this clone: Other DNA sequences in this specimen translate into the identical CDR3. This rearrangement joins TRBV6-5 to TRBJ1-5; D uncertain. This CDR3 has 13 amino acids. Trimming removed 0 bases from V and 6 bases from J, with 6 bases in between. Germline V gene data show CDR1 as MNHEY and CDR2 as SVGAGI. The CDR3 sequence: CASSYSSGQPQHF. The CDR3 DNA reads as TGTGCCAGCAGTTACTCTTCGGGTCAGCCCCAGCATTTT.

The V gene is TRBV5-1, the J gene TRBJ2-1; 11 nucleotides match TRBD2. This CDR3 has 18 residues. The V gene end was trimmed by 5 bases and the J gene end by 1 base; junction bases not matched to a gene: 11. The germline gives CDR1 SGHRS, CDR2 YFSETQ. The CDR3 region has the DNA TGCGCCAGCAGACCACTAGCGGGGGCCCTCCTATCCTACAATGAGCAGTTCTTC. Protein sequence: CASRPLAGALLSYNEQFF.

The V gene is TRBV19, the J gene TRBJ1-6, with a weak D call TRBD1 (5 bases). The germline V gene has CDR1 LNHDA and CDR2 SQIVND (reference sequence). Between the trimmed V and J ends, which lost 10 bases and 0 bases, there was a span of 13 bases. This CDR3 spans 15 amino acids. The CDR3 is CATWGGSSYNSPLHF. CDR3 nucleotide sequence: TGTGCCACCTGGGGGGGGAGCTCCTATAATTCACCCCTCCACTTT.

The chain has TRBV5-1 and TRBJ2-1, with 7 bases aligning to TRBD2. V lost 8 bases and J lost 0; bases outside the gene matches: 20. CDR3 length: 19 residues. Per the germline V gene, CDR1 is SGHRS and CDR2 is YFSETQ. CDR3: CASSPREDFEFTSYNEQFF. In DNA, the CDR3 is TGCGCCAGTTCCCCCCGGGAGGACTTCGAGTTTACCTCCTACAATGAGCAGTTCTTC.

In its sample, this clone was seen once. The chain recombines TRBV2 with TRBJ1-2; possibly TRBD1 for D (6 bases). The CDR3 consists of 14 residues. V was cut by 4 bases and J by 0 bases, with 9 bases left in between. Looked up from germline, CDR1 is SNHLY and CDR2 is FYNNEI. The CDR3 protein is CASSADSSNYGYTF. CDR3 DNA sequence: TGTGCCAGCAGTGCGGACAGTTCTAACTATGGCTACACCTTC. Variable domain in full (rest from reference TRBV2 and TRBJ1-2): EPEVTQTPSHQVTQMGQEVILRCVPISNHLYFYWYRQILGQKVEFLVSFYNNEISEKSEIFDDQFSVERPDGSNFTLKIRSTKLEDSAMYFCASSADSSNYGYTFGSGTRLTVV.

A single count supports this clone. V gene TRBV2 combines with J gene TRBJ2-5, with a possible D match to TRBD2 (7 bases). Germline assignment: CDR1 SNHLY and CDR2 FYNNEI. This CDR3 region has 14 residues. Trimming shortened V by 7 bases and J by 5 bases, and 17 bases separated the two germline ends. The CDR3, as DNA: TGTGCCAGCACTAGGGAGGGGGGTTTGGAGACCCAGTACTTC. Its translation is CASTREGGLETQYF.

The J gene is TRBJ1-3, the V gene TRBV6-6; tentative D call: TRBD1 (6 bases). The CDR3 is 15 residues long. Germline V lookup: CDR1 MNHNY, CDR2 SVGAGI (reference sequence). Trimming pared 6 bases from V and 0 bases from J, leaving 12 bases between. The CDR3 reads CASSRRDNSGNTIYF. The CDR3 DNA follows: TGTGCCAGCAGCCGCCGGGACAACTCTGGAAACACCATATATTTT.

The gene calls are TRBV5-1 and TRBJ1-2; D unresolved. The CDR3 extends over 15 amino acids. CDR1 SGHRS and CDR2 YFSETQ come from the germline V gene. Between the trimmed V and J ends, which lost 2 bases and 6 bases, there was a span of 17 bases. The chain's CDR3 is CASSFELRETDGYTF. The CDR3, as DNA: TGCGCCAGCAGCTTCGAACTCCGGGAAACTGATGGCTACACCTTC.

This chain uses TRBV4-2 with TRBJ2-1; 9 nucleotides agree with TRBD2. V lost 4 bases to trimming and J lost 9 bases; unmatched junction nucleotides: 13. Looked up from germline, CDR1 is LGHNA and CDR2 is YNFKEQ. The CDR3 extends over 16 amino acids. The CDR3 bases are TGTGCCAGCAGCCCCCCGGGCGGGGGGGCGAGGCTTGAGCAGTTCTTC. It is translated as CASSPPGGGARLEQFF.

The chain employs TRBV6-5 and TRBJ2-7; 7 bases map to TRBD1. Trimming took 0 bases from V and 4 from J; bases not matched to a gene: 3. The CDR3 contains 14 residues. The germline V gene has CDR1 MNHEY and CDR2 SVGAGI. The CDR3 loop reads CASSYSDRIYEQYF. For the CDR3, the DNA is TGTGCCAGCAGTTACTCGGACAGGATTTACGAGCAGTACTTC.

The chain joins TRBV27 to TRBJ1-6, with D uncertain. Germline V CDR1 and CDR2: MNHEY, SMNVEV (reference sequence). The CDR3 consists of 16 residues. The germline V and J ends were trimmed by 2 bases and 4 bases, with 12 bases remaining between them. CDR3 in amino acids: CASSLVSGRYNSPLHF. The CDR3 region has the DNA TGTGCCAGCAGTTTAGTGAGTGGGAGGTATAATTCACCCCTCCACTTT.

The chain carries TRBV15 and TRBJ2-2; D is possibly TRBD2 (5 bases). This CDR3 has 17 residues. The germline CDR1 and CDR2 sequences are LNHNV and YYDKDF (reference sequence). V gave up 0 bases and J gave up 2 bases, with 13 bases separating them. DNA for the CDR3: TGTGCCACCAGCAGAGATAACCGGGGTGCTAACACCGGGGAGCTGTTTTTT. This translates into CATSRDNRGANTGELFF.

The V gene is TRBV5-4, the J gene TRBJ1-2; 10 bases agree with TRBD1. CDR3 size: 16 residues. The ends lost 4 bases at V and 7 bases at J; junction bases unmatched: 13. The germline CDR1 and CDR2 sequences are SGHNT and YYREEE (reference sequence). The CDR3 loop reads CASSPPGQGFGAGYTF. The CDR3 region has the DNA TGTGCCAGCAGCCCCCCGGGACAGGGGTTTGGGGCTGGCTACACCTTC. Combining the CDR3 with reference TRBV5-4 and TRBJ1-2 gives the whole variable domain ETGVTQSPTHLIKTRGQQVTLRCSSQSGHNTVSWYQQALGQGPQFIFQYYREEENGRGNFPPRFSGLQFPNYSSELNVNALELDDSALYLCASSPPGQGFGAGYTFGSGTRLTVV.

This CDR3 is CASSPGQVNYGYTF. The CDR3 DNA sequence: TGTGCCAGCAGTCCGGGACAGGTTAACTATGGCTACACCTTC. The V gene is TRBV27, the J gene TRBJ1-2; TRBD1 agrees at 8 bases. Trimming cost V 5 bases and J 1 base; bases outside gene matches: 3. Germline V gene data show CDR1 as MNHEY and CDR2 as SMNVEV (reference sequence). There are 14 residues in the CDR3.

The gene calls are TRBV25-1 and TRBJ1-1; D is unresolved. V lost 2 bases to trimming and J lost 11 bases, with 15 bases between them. Germline assignment: CDR1 MGHDK and CDR2 SYGVNS. The CDR3 is made up of 13 amino acids. The CDR3 reads CASSENSRISAFF. The CDR3 DNA reads as TGTGCCAGCAGTGAAAATTCCCGTATAAGCGCTTTCTTT.

This clone has just a few counts. The genes are TRBV5-1 and TRBJ2-5, with 7 positions matching TRBD1. This CDR3 is built from 14 residues. CDR1 is SGHRS and CDR2 is YFSETQ in the germline V gene. J lost 2 bases, V lost 4 bases, and 5 bases had no gene match. The CDR3 nucleotides are TGCGCCAGCAGCCCCCAGACAGGGCAAGAGACCCAGTACTTC. It encodes CASSPQTGQETQYF. Full variable domain (outside the CDR3, taken from reference TRBV5-1 and TRBJ2-5): KAGVTQTPRYLIKTRGQQVTLSCSPISGHRSVSWYQQTPGQGLQFLFEYFSETQRNKGNFPGRFSGRQFSNSRSEMNVSTLELGDSALYLCASSPQTGQETQYFGPGTRLLVL.